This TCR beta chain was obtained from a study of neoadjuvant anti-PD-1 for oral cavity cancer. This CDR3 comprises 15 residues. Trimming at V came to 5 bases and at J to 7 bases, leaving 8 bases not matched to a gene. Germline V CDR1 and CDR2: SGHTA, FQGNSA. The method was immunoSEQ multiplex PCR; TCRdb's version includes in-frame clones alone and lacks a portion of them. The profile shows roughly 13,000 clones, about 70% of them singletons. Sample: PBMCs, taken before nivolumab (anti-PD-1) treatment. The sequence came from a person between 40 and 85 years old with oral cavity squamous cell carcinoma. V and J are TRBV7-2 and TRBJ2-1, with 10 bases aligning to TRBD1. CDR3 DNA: TGTGCCAGCAGCCCTTCCCGGACAGGGGGGAATGAGCAGTTCTTC. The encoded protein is CASSPSRTGGNEQFF.